A single sample gave rise to the 9 T cell receptor beta chains below, sequenced in a study of shared clonotypes between healthy human individuals. Clones were read by immunoSEQ multiplex PCR, and TCRdb kept only the in-frame ones, dropping some. The table records about 2 million clones, around 96% of them present only once. Naive CD8 populations comprised CD45RO-negative cells positively selected for CCR7, excluding terminally differentiated effector memory CD45RA+ cells. Sequenced: naive CD8+ T cells sorted from blood. Receptor source: a man younger than 30 in good health.

V and J are TRBV6-1 and TRBJ1-1; D uncertain. The CDR3 consists of 12 residues. Trimming took off 5 bases at V and 1 base at J, with 5 bases between the two ends. Germline CDR1 is MNHNS and CDR2 is SASEGT. This chain's CDR3 is CASSRENTEAFF. The DNA for the CDR3 is TGTGCCAGCAGTCGAGAGAACACTGAAGCTTTCTTT.

The chain is built from TRBV4-3 and TRBJ2-5, with 10 nucleotides matching TRBD2. The CDR3 has 16 amino acids. The germline V gene has CDR1 LGHNA and CDR2 YSLEER. V lost 4 bases and J lost 1; bases outside the gene matches: 6. The CDR3, as DNA: TGCGCCAGCAGCCTCGGACTAGCGGCTCTCCAAGAGACCCAGTACTTC. As protein: CASSLGLAALQETQYF.

The rearrangement links TRBV27 to TRBJ1-1; D is unclear. The V end was cut by 5 bases, the J end by 11 bases, with 18 bases between. The CDR3 is 13 residues long. Germline CDR1 is MNHEY and CDR2 is SMNVEV (reference sequence). This CDR3 reads CASSPDSNGRAFF. CDR3 in DNA: TGTGCCAGCAGTCCCGACTCTAATGGTAGGGCTTTCTTT.

The CDR3 coding sequence is TGTGCCAGCAGCTCGCCGGGACAGGGGCTCTGGACTAACGGCTACACCTTC. It encodes CASSSPGQGLWTNGYTF. J is TRBJ1-2 and V is TRBV7-2; TRBD1 matches 10 bases. CDR1 SGHTA and CDR2 FQGNSA come from the germline V gene. This CDR3 has 17 residues. V shed 4 bases, J shed 8 bases, and the junction held 16 bases outside the gene matches. The entire variable domain, with the rest obtained from reference TRBV7-2 and TRBJ1-2, is as follows: GAGVSQSPSNKVTEKGKDVELRCDPISGHTALYWYRQSLGQGLEFLIYFQGNSAPDKSGLPSDRFSAERTGGSVSTLTIQRTQQEDSAVYLCASSSPGQGLWTNGYTFGSGTRLTVV.

The chain employs TRBV6-6 and TRBJ2-7, with 9 nucleotides matching TRBD2. With 2 bases clipped from V and 0 bases from J, the junction kept 5 bases outside the gene matches. The V gene's germline CDR1 is MNHNY and CDR2 SVGAGI (reference sequence). The CDR3 loop spans 16 amino acids. CDR3: CASSYGASGNSYEQYF. DNA for the CDR3: TGTGCCAGCAGTTACGGGGCTAGCGGGAACTCCTACGAGCAGTACTTC.

The V gene is TRBV5-4, the J gene TRBJ2-5; 12 bases align to TRBD2. J lost 5 bases, V lost 2 bases, and 7 bases had no gene match. Germline V gene lookup returns CDR1 SGHNT and CDR2 YYREEE (reference sequence). This CDR3 contains 16 residues. The CDR3, as DNA: TGTGCCAGCAGCTTAGTGGGGACTAGCGGGTTGGAGACCCAGTACTTC. It translates to CASSLVGTSGLETQYF.

The rearrangement joins TRBV11-2 to TRBJ2-5, with 8 bases lining up with TRBD2. V lost 4 bases and J lost 5; bases outside the gene matches: 9. There are 15 residues in the CDR3. The V gene's germline CDR1 is SGHAT and CDR2 FQNNGV. The DNA of the CDR3 is TGTGCCAGCAGCTCCTCTCGGGAGGGGGGGGAGACCCAGTACTTC. Translating it yields CASSSSREGGETQYF.

The chain employs TRBV27 and TRBJ2-5, with D uncertain. Germline CDR1 reads MNHEY; CDR2 reads SMNVEV (reference sequence). With 2 bases removed from V and 5 bases from J, the gap between germline ends came to 18 bases. This CDR3 is 16 amino acids long. The CDR3 DNA follows: TGTGCCAGCAGTTTAGAGGCTACAACCCTCCTTGAGACCCAGTACTTC. As protein: CASSLEATTLLETQYF.

The rearrangement links TRBV27 to TRBJ2-2, with no clear D. This CDR3 is 12 amino acids long. V was cut by 6 bases and J by 9 bases, with 11 bases left in between. The germline V gene has CDR1 MNHEY and CDR2 SMNVEV (reference sequence). CDR3 sequence (DNA): TGTGCCAGCAGCAGTTCCGGGTGGGAGCTGTTTTTT. As protein: CASSSSGWELFF.